This T cell receptor beta chain was found in a study of T cell clones after liver transplantation. Trimming took 2 bases from V and 0 from J, leaving 6 bases between them. Germline-derived CDR1 and CDR2 are SGDLS and YYNGEE. This CDR3 region has 15 residues. Repertoires were generated with immunoSEQ multiplex PCR, while TCRdb's copy carries only in-frame clones and drops some. Here the sample spans 75,000 to 95,000 clones, 84% being singletons. The chain combines TRBV9 with TRBJ2-6; unclear D gene. The TCR comes from a human patient who received a liver transplant. The graft donor may be the source of some T cells. Specimen: CD4+ T cells from blood, collected around 50 months after liver transplant. CDR3 nucleotide sequence: TGTGCCAGCAGCGTCGGTTCCTCTGGGGCCAACGTCCTGACTTTC. Translating gives CASSVGSSGANVLTF.